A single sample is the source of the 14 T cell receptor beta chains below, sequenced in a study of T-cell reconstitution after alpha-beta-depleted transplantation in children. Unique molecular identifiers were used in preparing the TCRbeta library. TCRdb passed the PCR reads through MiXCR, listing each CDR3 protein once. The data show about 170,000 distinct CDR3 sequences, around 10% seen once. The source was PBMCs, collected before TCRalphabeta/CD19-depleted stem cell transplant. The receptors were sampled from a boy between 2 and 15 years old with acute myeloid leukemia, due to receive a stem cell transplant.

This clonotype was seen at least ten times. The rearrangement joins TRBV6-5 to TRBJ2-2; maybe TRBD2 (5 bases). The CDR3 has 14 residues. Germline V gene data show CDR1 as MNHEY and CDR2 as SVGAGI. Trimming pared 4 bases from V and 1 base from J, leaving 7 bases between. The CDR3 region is CASSSGMNTGELFF. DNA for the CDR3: TGTGCCAGCAGTTCCGGGATGAACACCGGGGAGCTGTTTTTT.

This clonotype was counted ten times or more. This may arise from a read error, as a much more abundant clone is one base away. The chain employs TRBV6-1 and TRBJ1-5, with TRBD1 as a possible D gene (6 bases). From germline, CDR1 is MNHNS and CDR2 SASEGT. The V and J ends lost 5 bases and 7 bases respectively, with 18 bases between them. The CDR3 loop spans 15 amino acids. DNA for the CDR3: TGTGCCAGCAGTCTGAATCGGGGGCTGGGGCAGCCCCAGCATTTT. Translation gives CASSLNRGLGQPQHF.

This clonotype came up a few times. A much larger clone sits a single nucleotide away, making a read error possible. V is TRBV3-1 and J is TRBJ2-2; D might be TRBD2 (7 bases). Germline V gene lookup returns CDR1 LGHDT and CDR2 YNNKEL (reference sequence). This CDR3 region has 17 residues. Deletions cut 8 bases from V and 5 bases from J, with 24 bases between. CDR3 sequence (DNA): TGTGCCAGCTGCCTTCAAGGGGGGGGGCTAAGAACCGGGGAGCTGTTTTTT. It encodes CASCLQGGGLRTGELFF.

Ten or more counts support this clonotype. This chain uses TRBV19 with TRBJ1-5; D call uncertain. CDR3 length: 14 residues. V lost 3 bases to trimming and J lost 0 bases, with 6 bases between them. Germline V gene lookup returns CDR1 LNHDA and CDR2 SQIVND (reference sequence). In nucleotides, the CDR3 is TGTGCCAGTAGTATCGGAGATAGCAATCAGCCCCAGCATTTT. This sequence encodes CASSIGDSNQPQHF.

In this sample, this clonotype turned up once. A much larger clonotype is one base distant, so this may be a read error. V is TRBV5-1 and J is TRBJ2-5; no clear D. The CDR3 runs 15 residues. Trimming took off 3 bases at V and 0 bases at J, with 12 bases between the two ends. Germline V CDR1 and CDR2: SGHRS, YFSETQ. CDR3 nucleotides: TGCGCCAGCAGCTCCATTGGGGTGAACCAAGAGACCCAGTACTTC. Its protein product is CASSSIGVNQETQYF.

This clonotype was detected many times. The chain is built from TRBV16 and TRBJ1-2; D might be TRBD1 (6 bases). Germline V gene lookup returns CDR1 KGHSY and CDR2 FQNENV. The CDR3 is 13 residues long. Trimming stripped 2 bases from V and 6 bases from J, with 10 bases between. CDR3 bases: TGTGCCAGCAGCCAAGCAGGGGATAATGGCTACACCTTC. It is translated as CASSQAGDNGYTF.

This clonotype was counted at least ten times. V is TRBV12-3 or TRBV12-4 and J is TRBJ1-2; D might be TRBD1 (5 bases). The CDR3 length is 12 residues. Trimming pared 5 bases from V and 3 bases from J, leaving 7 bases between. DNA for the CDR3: TGTGCCAGCAGTCGGGGGGACTATGGCTACACCTTC. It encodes CASSRGDYGYTF.

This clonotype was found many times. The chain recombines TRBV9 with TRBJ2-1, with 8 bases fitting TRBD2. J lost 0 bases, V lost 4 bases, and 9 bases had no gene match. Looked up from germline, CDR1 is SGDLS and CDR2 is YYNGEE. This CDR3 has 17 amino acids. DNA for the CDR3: TGTGCCAGCAGCTCCTCGAGGGGGACTAGCTCCTACAATGAGCAGTTCTTC. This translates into CASSSSRGTSSYNEQFF.

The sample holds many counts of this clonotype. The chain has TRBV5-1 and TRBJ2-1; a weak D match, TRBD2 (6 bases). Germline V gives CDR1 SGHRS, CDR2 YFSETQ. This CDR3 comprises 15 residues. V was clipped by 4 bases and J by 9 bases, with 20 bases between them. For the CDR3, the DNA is TGCGCCAGCAGCGTCCGGGACTCGAGTCATGCTGAGCAGTTCTTC. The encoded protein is CASSVRDSSHAEQFF.

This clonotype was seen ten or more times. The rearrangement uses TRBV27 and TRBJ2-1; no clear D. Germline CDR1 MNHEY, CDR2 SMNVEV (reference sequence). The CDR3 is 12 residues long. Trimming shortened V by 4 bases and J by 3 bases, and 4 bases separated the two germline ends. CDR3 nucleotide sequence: TGTGCCAGCAGTTCCAACTACAATGAGCAGTTCTTC. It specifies CASSSNYNEQFF.

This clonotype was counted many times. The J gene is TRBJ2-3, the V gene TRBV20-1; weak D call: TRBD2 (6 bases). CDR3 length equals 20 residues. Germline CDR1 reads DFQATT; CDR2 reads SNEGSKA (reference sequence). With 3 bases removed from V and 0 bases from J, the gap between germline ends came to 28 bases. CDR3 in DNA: TGCAGTGCTAGGGGGCGGGGTAACGGGAGAAGATCAGGGAGCACAGATACGCAGTATTTT. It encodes CSARGRGNGRRSGSTDTQYF.

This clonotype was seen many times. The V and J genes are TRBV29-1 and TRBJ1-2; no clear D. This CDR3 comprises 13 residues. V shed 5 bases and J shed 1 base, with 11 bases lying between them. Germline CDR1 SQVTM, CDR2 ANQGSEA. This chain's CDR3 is CSVPSVDNYGYTF. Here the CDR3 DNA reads TGCAGCGTTCCCTCGGTTGATAACTATGGCTACACCTTC.

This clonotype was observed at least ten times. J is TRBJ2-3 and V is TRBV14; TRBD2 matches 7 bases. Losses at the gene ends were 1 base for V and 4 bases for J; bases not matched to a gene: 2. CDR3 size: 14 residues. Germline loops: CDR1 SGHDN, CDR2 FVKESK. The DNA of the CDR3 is TGTGCCAGCAGCCAAGTGGGAGGGGCAGATACGCAGTATTTT. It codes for CASSQVGGADTQYF.

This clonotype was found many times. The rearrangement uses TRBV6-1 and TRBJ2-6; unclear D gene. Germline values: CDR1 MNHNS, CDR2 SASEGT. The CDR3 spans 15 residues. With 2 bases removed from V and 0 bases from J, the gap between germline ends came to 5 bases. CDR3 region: CASSEQLSGANVLTF. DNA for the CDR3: TGTGCCAGCAGTGAACAGCTCTCTGGGGCCAACGTCCTGACTTTC.